One sample yielded the 25 T cell receptor beta chains listed below, sequenced in a study of PD-L1 blockade in urothelial cancer. TCRdb's table, derived via immunoSEQ multiplex PCR, lists solely in-frame clones and lacks some. This sample carries 75,000 to 95,000 clones, 90% of them seen once, and the ten largest clones take 8% to 9.5%. The sequences come from PBMCs, collected around atezolizumab (anti-PD-L1) treatment. These receptors were collected from a man between 60 and 75 years old with urothelial cancer.

This chain links TRBV5-1 with TRBJ2-1; 8 bases agree with TRBD2. Trimming at V came to 6 bases and at J to 4 bases, leaving 6 bases not matched to a gene. This CDR3 region has 14 residues. Germline CDR1 and CDR2: SGHRS and YFSETQ. The CDR3 DNA is TGCGCCAGCACCCACGGGGGGGAATACAATGAGCAGTTCTTC. It yields the protein CASTHGGEYNEQFF.

J is TRBJ1-4 and V is TRBV19, with unresolved D. The germline CDR1 and CDR2 sequences are LNHDA and SQIVND (reference sequence). Trimming shortened V by 5 bases and J by 5 bases, and 9 bases separated the two germline ends. This CDR3 has 13 amino acids. CDR3 sequence (DNA): TGTGCCAGTAGTCTCTGGGCAAATGAAAAACTGTTTTTT. Protein sequence: CASSLWANEKLFF.

The chain is built from TRBV11-2 and TRBJ2-1; D is unclear. The germline CDR1 and CDR2 sequences are SGHAT and FQNNGV. The CDR3 spans 15 residues. Trimming removed 5 bases from V and 2 bases from J, with 13 bases in between. The CDR3 is CASSRPSIAYNEQFF. As DNA, the CDR3 is TGTGCCAGCAGCCGCCCGAGTATAGCCTACAATGAGCAGTTCTTC.

This clone is a singleton in its sample. The V gene is TRBV28, the J gene TRBJ1-1; perhaps TRBD1 as D (5 bases). The germline gives CDR1 MDHEN, CDR2 SYDVKM. The V end lost 10 bases, the J end lost 0 bases, and 12 bases lay between the germline ends. This CDR3 comprises 13 residues. The CDR3 here is CAILGGMNTEAFF. The CDR3 bases are TGTGCCATCCTGGGGGGTATGAACACTGAAGCTTTCTTT.

V usage is TRBV11-3 and J usage is TRBJ2-2, with a weak D call TRBD1 (5 bases). V lost 1 base and J 5 bases, leaving 8 bases between the germline ends. CDR3 length equals 14 residues. Germline CDR1 and CDR2: SGHNT and YENEEA. In DNA form, the CDR3 reads TGTGCCAGCAGCTTAGGTCAGGGAACCGGGGAGCTGTTTTTT. It is translated as CASSLGQGTGELFF.

This chain connects TRBV25-1 to TRBJ2-1; D might be TRBD2 (6 bases). This CDR3 spans 15 amino acids. V was clipped by 6 bases and J by 5 bases, with 17 bases between them. Germline CDR1 and CDR2: MGHDK and SYGVNS. CDR3 loop: CASSRTTRINNEQFF. CDR3 nucleotides: TGTGCCAGCAGCAGGACTACCCGAATCAACAATGAGCAGTTCTTC.

The chain has TRBV11-3 and TRBJ2-3; 9 bases map to TRBD2. V dropped 1 base and J dropped 0; count of bases not matched to a gene: 8. The CDR3 is 18 residues long. From germline, CDR1 is SGHNT and CDR2 YENEEA. For the CDR3, the DNA is TGTGCCAGCAGCTTAGGCCGAGGACTAGCGCTTAGCACAGATACGCAGTATTTT. Translating it yields CASSLGRGLALSTDTQYF. The full variable domain, with the rest looked up from reference TRBV11-3 and TRBJ2-3, is EAGVVQSPRYKIIEKKQPVAFWCNPISGHNTLYWYLQNLGQGPELLIRYENEEAVDDSQLPKDRFSAERLKGVDSTLKIQPAELGDSAVYLCASSLGRGLALSTDTQYFGPGTRLTVL.

This rearrangement joins TRBV7-2 to TRBJ2-7, with TRBD2 matching 8 bases. The V gene's germline CDR1 is SGHTA and CDR2 FQGNSA. The trim removed 4 bases at V and 6 bases at J, leaving 8 bases unmatched. The CDR3 is 14 residues long. CDR3 amino acids: CASSSTRGGPEQYF. CDR3 nucleotides: TGTGCCAGCAGCTCGACTCGGGGGGGCCCCGAGCAGTACTTC. The variable domain in full, completed from reference TRBV7-2 and TRBJ2-7, reads GAGVSQSPSNKVTEKGKDVELRCDPISGHTALYWYRQSLGQGLEFLIYFQGNSAPDKSGLPSDRFSAERTGGSVSTLTIQRTQQEDSAVYLCASSSTRGGPEQYFGPGTRLTVT.

The J gene is TRBJ2-1, the V gene TRBV15; the match to TRBD2 covers 9 bases. V trimming: 0 bases; J trimming: 2 bases; junction bases outside the gene matches: 2. The CDR3 runs 16 residues. CDR1 is LNHNV, CDR2 YYDKDF, per germline (reference sequence). This chain's CDR3 is CATSREREGTYNEQFF. The CDR3 coding sequence is TGTGCCACCAGCAGAGAGCGGGAGGGCACCTACAATGAGCAGTTCTTC.

In its sample, this clone was seen a few times. The chain combines TRBV19 with TRBJ2-7; 7 nucleotides align to TRBD2. The CDR3 runs 13 residues. CDR1 and CDR2 from the germline V gene are LNHDA and SQIVND (reference sequence). The V segment lost 8 bases and the J segment 3 bases; nucleotides outside the gene matches: 7. The CDR3 region has the DNA TGTGCCAGTTCCGCACTAGCGAACTACGAGCAGTACTTC. This gives the protein CASSALANYEQYF.

This clone appeared once. This rearrangement joins TRBV10-2 to TRBJ2-7; tentatively, D is TRBD2 (5 bases). CDR1 and CDR2 (germline): WSHSY, SAAADI. The CDR3 is 13 amino acids. The V end lost 8 bases, the J end lost 4 bases, and 15 bases lay between the germline ends. The CDR3 here is CASGPSSRYEQYF. The CDR3 bases are TGCGCCAGCGGACCTAGCTCAAGGTACGAGCAGTACTTC.

The chain links TRBV28 to TRBJ2-2; a possible D gene is TRBD2 (6 bases). There are 16 residues in the CDR3. CDR1 is MDHEN, CDR2 SYDVKM, per germline. The V gene lost 3 bases and the J gene lost 0 bases, with 11 bases spanning the gap. This CDR3 is CASSLGGASNTGELFF. The DNA for the CDR3 is TGTGCCAGCAGTTTGGGGGGTGCGTCGAACACCGGGGAGCTGTTTTTT. Full variable domain (outside the CDR3, taken from reference TRBV28 and TRBJ2-2): DVKVTQSSRYLVKRTGEKVFLECVQDMDHENMFWYRQDPGLGLRLIYFSYDVKMKEKGDIPEGYSVSREKKERFSLILESASTNQTSMYLCASSLGGASNTGELFFGEGSRLTVL.

V is TRBV28 and J is TRBJ1-2, with 8 bases fitting TRBD1. V lost 0 bases to trimming and J lost 4 bases; unmatched junction nucleotides: 7. Germline V gene lookup returns CDR1 MDHEN and CDR2 SYDVKM. CDR3 length: 16 amino acids. This CDR3 reads CASSLWRYRGFYGYTF. In nucleotides, the CDR3 is TGTGCCAGCAGTTTATGGCGGTACAGGGGGTTCTATGGCTACACCTTC.

This chain links TRBV7-2 with TRBJ2-7, with 9 bases that match TRBD2. V lost 2 bases to trimming and J lost 5 bases; unmatched junction nucleotides: 7. This CDR3 spans 15 amino acids. Germline V gene lookup returns CDR1 SGHTA and CDR2 FQGNSA. CDR3: CASSLPGLAGNEQYF. The CDR3 DNA follows: TGTGCCAGCAGCTTACCAGGGCTAGCGGGGAACGAGCAGTACTTC.

The chain recombines TRBV7-9 with TRBJ2-5; D may be TRBD2 (6 bases). Germline assignment: CDR1 SEHNR and CDR2 FQNEAQ (reference sequence). The CDR3 has 15 amino acids. The V and J ends lost 5 bases and 5 bases respectively, with 18 bases between them. The CDR3 DNA reads TGTGCCAGCAGCCCTCCGGGGTTTGGAGGGGAGACCCAGTACTTC. It yields the protein CASSPPGFGGETQYF.

V usage is TRBV29-1 and J usage is TRBJ2-5; 8 nucleotides agree with TRBD2. This CDR3 is 19 amino acids long. Trimming took 7 bases from V and 5 from J; bases not matched to a gene: 27. Germline CDR1 is SQVTM and CDR2 is ANQGSEA. Here the CDR3 DNA reads TGCAGCGGCTCACAGGGCGGGGGGTCAGCAAATTACGGGTGGGAGACCCAGTACTTC. Residues: CSGSQGGGSANYGWETQYF.

V is TRBV6-5 and J is TRBJ1-1; a possible D gene is TRBD1 (5 bases). This CDR3 region has 13 residues. Germline-derived CDR1 and CDR2 are MNHEY and SVGAGI. The V end lost 6 bases, the J end lost 0 bases, and 8 bases lay between the germline ends. DNA for the CDR3: TGTGCCAGCAGCCGACAGTTGAACACTGAAGCTTTCTTT. Protein: CASSRQLNTEAFF.

The rearrangement links TRBV10-3 to TRBJ2-5; 9 positions agree with TRBD2. CDR1 and CDR2 (germline): ENHRY, SYGVKD. This CDR3 spans 13 amino acids. The V gene end was trimmed by 7 bases and the J gene end by 3 bases; junction bases not matched to a gene: 3. CDR3 nucleotides: TGTGCCATCAATAGCGGGGGAGAAGAGACCCAGTACTTC. Its translation is CAINSGGEETQYF.

This clone was detected only a few times. J is TRBJ2-2 and V is TRBV6-6, with D unresolved. The CDR3 covers 15 residues. CDR1 MNHNY and CDR2 SVGAGI come from the germline V gene (reference sequence). V was trimmed by 2 bases and J by 3 bases, leaving 10 bases between them. CDR3 in DNA: TGTGCCAGCAGTTACAGAAGTGCGTACACCGGGGAGCTGTTTTTT. It encodes CASSYRSAYTGELFF.

The rearrangement joins TRBV7-2 to TRBJ2-1, with 9 bases matching TRBD2. The CDR3 consists of 16 residues. Germline V gene sequence: CDR1 SGHTA, CDR2 FQGNSA. Trimming took 1 base from V and 7 from J; bases not matched to a gene: 8. This CDR3 reads CASSLVVSGRGNEQFF. CDR3 sequence (DNA): TGTGCCAGCAGCTTAGTCGTTAGCGGGAGAGGAAATGAGCAGTTCTTC. Full variable domain (missing parts from reference TRBV7-2 and TRBJ2-1): GAGVSQSPSNKVTEKGKDVELRCDPISGHTALYWYRQSLGQGLEFLIYFQGNSAPDKSGLPSDRFSAERTGGSVSTLTIQRTQQEDSAVYLCASSLVVSGRGNEQFFGPGTRLTVL.

This chain connects TRBV28 to TRBJ1-5; 8 positions agree with TRBD1. Germline trimming cut 5 bases from V and 6 bases from J; bases unmatched to any gene: 3. The germline V gene encodes CDR1 MDHEN and CDR2 SYDVKM. The CDR3 extends over 13 amino acids. This CDR3 reads CASSDRGTQPQHF. The DNA for the CDR3 is TGTGCCAGCAGTGACAGGGGCACTCAGCCCCAGCATTTT.

The chain recombines TRBV2 with TRBJ1-1; 7 bases match TRBD1. With V trimmed by 6 bases and J by 4 bases, 8 bases remained unmatched. Germline CDR1 SNHLY, CDR2 FYNNEI. The CDR3 consists of 14 residues. CDR3 sequence: CASRKVQGSTEAFF. The CDR3 region has the DNA TGTGCCAGCAGAAAGGTACAGGGGAGCACTGAAGCTTTCTTT.

The CDR3 DNA sequence: TGTGCCAGCAGCCTAAATTGGGGGGGGGATGGCTACACCTTC. Protein: CASSLNWGGDGYTF. The chain carries TRBV7-8 and TRBJ1-2, with D perhaps TRBD1 (5 bases). The CDR3 has 14 residues. Per germline, CDR1 SGHVS and CDR2 FQNEAQ. V shed 5 bases and J shed 6 bases, with 16 bases lying between them.

The chain joins TRBV7-2 to TRBJ2-7, with a tentative D call TRBD2 (5 bases). In germline, CDR1 is SGHTA, CDR2 FQGNSA. Trimming shortened V by 1 base and J by 6 bases, and 16 bases separated the two germline ends. This CDR3 has 15 amino acids. The CDR3 region is CASSLVGSDGFEQYF. The CDR3, as DNA: TGTGCCAGCAGCTTAGTTGGTAGCGATGGCTTCGAGCAGTACTTC.

The chain employs TRBV10-3 and TRBJ1-6, with 7 bases matching TRBD1. This CDR3 contains 13 residues. Germline loops: CDR1 ENHRY, CDR2 SYGVKD. V was pared by 5 bases and J by 7 bases, with 2 bases of the junction left unmatched. The CDR3, as DNA: TGTGCCATCAGTCAGGGGGTAAATTCACCCCTCCACTTT. Translating it yields CAISQGVNSPLHF.